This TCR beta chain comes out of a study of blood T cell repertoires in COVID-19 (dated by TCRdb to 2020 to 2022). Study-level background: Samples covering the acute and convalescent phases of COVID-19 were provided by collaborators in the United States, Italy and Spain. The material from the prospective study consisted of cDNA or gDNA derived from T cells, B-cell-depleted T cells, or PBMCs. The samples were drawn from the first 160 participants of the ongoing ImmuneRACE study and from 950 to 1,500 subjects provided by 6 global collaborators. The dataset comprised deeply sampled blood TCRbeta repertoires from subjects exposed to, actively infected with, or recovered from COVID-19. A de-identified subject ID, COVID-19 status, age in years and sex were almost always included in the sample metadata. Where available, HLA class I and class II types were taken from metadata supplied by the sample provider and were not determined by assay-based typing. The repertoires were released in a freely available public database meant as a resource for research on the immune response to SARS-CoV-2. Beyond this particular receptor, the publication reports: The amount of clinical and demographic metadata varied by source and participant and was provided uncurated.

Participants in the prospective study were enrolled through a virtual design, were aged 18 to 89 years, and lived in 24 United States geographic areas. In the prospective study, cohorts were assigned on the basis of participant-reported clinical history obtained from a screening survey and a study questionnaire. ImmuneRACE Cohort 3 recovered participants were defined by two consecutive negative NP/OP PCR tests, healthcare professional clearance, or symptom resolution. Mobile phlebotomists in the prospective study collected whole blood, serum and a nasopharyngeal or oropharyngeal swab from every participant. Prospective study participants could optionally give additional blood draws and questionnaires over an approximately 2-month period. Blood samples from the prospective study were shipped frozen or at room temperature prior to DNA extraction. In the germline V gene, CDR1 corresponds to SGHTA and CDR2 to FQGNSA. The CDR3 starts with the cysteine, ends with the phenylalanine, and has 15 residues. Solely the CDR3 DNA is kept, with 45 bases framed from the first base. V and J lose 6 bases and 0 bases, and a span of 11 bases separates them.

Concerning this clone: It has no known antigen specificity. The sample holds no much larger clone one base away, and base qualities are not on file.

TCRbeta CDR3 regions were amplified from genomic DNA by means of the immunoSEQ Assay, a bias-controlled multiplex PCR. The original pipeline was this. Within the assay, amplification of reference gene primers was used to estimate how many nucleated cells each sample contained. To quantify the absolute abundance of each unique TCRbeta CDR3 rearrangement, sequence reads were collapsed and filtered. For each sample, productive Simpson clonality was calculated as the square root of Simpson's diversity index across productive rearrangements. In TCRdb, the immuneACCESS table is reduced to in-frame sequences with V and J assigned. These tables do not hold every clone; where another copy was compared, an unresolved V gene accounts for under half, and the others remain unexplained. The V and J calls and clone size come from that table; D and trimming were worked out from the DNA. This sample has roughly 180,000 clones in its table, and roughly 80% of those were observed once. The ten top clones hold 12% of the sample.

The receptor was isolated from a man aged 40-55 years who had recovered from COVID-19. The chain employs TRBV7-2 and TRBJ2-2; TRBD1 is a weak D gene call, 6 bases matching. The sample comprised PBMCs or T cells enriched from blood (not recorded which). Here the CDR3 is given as CASRQGLANTGELFF. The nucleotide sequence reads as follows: TGTGCCAGCAGGCAGGGGCTAGCGAACACCGGGGAGCTGTTTTTT.